A single sample gave rise to the 15 T cell receptor beta chains below, sequenced in a study of blood T cells in healthy people across ages. Through a sample-barcoded 5' primer and a J-beta primer mix, a second PCR was run for about 6 to 11 cycles. MiXCR, applied by TCRdb to the 5' RACE reads, yields one record per CDR3 protein. The table shows about 1.8 million distinct CDR3 sequences, with about 49% occurring only once. Sequenced: blood. These receptors came from a woman in her thirties or forties in good health.

In this sample, this clonotype turned up once. The chain couples TRBV11-2 to TRBJ2-5; 9 nucleotides match TRBD1. The CDR3 extends over 17 amino acids. The J segment lost 2 bases and the V segment lost 7 bases, leaving 14 bases of the junction unmatched. From germline, CDR1 is SGHAT and CDR2 FQNNGV. Here the CDR3 reads CASKGRGGTGLQETQYF. The CDR3 DNA reads TGTGCCAGCAAGGGCAGAGGGGGGACAGGGCTACAAGAGACCCAGTACTTC.

The chain uses TRBV20-1 and TRBJ1-2; unclear D gene. Germline CDR1 is DFQATT and CDR2 is SNEGSKA (reference sequence). V lost 2 bases and J lost 8, with 24 bases in between. CDR3 length: 16 amino acids. This CDR3 reads CSARRASRPVLEGYTF. The CDR3 nucleotides read TGCAGTGCTAGACGGGCCAGCCGGCCTGTTTTGGAGGGCTACACCTTC.

In this sample, this clonotype turned up many times. The V call is TRBV10-1, the J call TRBJ2-5; perhaps TRBD2 as D (5 bases). V was shortened by 3 bases and J by 5 bases, with 10 bases between the two germline ends. The germline gives CDR1 WNHNN, CDR2 SYGVQD (reference sequence). The CDR3 extends over 13 amino acids. The CDR3 spells CASSDRGPETQYF. The DNA for the CDR3 is TGCGCCAGCAGTGACCGAGGGCCGGAGACCCAGTACTTC.

This chain uses TRBV7-2 with TRBJ2-1; a weak D match, TRBD1 (5 bases). The DNA end lines up better with TRBJ2-7; the J call may be wrong. The CDR3 has 16 amino acids. Per the germline V gene, CDR1 is SGHTA and CDR2 is FQGNSA. The CDR3 region has the DNA TGTGCCAGCAGCTTAGTCGCAGGGCAAGGCTACAATGAGCAGTACTTC. As protein: CASSLVAGQGYNEQYF.

The chain has TRBV14 and TRBJ2-7; a weak D match, TRBD2 (6 bases). The ends were cut back, 0 bases at V and 6 bases at J, with 21 bases in the middle. Per the germline V gene, CDR1 is SGHDN and CDR2 is FVKESK. The CDR3 contains 17 residues. The CDR3 nucleotides read TGTGCCAGCAGCCAAGATCCCCGGAGGGGCCTTAAGGGCGAGCAGTACTTC. Translated: CASSQDPRRGLKGEQYF. The full variable domain, its missing parts supplied by reference TRBV14 and TRBJ2-7, is EAGVTQFPSHSVIEKGQTVTLRCDPISGHDNLYWYRRVMGKEIKFLLHFVKESKQDESGMPNNRFLAERTGGTYSTLKVQPAELEDSGVYFCASSQDPRRGLKGEQYFGPGTRLTVT.

This clonotype has a handful of counts. V usage is TRBV24-1 and J usage is TRBJ2-6; 8 bases line up with TRBD1. Germline V gene sequence: CDR1 KGHDR, CDR2 SFDVKD. Trimming removed 5 bases from V and 0 bases from J; junction bases left unmatched: 8. The CDR3 loop spans 18 amino acids. CDR3 loop: CATSGTRTGPSGANVLTF. The CDR3 DNA reads TGTGCCACCAGTGGAACCCGGACAGGGCCCTCTGGGGCCAACGTCCTGACTTTC.

J is TRBJ2-4 and V is TRBV20-1, with 7 positions matching TRBD1. This CDR3 contains 16 residues. Per the germline V gene, CDR1 is DFQATT and CDR2 is SNEGSKA (reference sequence). The J segment lost 7 bases and the V segment lost 3 bases, leaving 15 bases of the junction unmatched. In DNA, the CDR3 is TGCAGTGCTAGCACCCCACTTGGGGGACAGTTGAACATTCAGTACTTC. Translated, it gives CSASTPLGGQLNIQYF.

J is TRBJ2-7 and V is TRBV11-2; D is undetermined. Trimming removed 4 bases from V and 2 bases from J, with 12 bases in between. The CDR3 covers 14 residues. Germline lookup yields CDR1 SGHAT and CDR2 FQNNGV. The CDR3 sequence is CASSSSSGAYEQYF. The CDR3 nucleotides read TGTGCCAGCAGCTCTAGTAGTGGGGCCTACGAGCAGTACTTC.

This clonotype has only a few counts. The chain's CDR3 is CASSFSYGGAWWETQYF. In DNA, the CDR3 is TGTGCCAGCAGTTTTTCTTACGGCGGAGCATGGTGGGAGACCCAGTACTTC. This rearrangement joins TRBV12-3 or TRBV12-4 to TRBJ2-5; D not certain. The CDR3 has 17 amino acids. The V and J ends lost 3 bases and 5 bases respectively, with 22 bases between them.

This chain connects TRBV5-5 to TRBJ2-1; D possibly corresponds to TRBD1 (6 bases). The CDR3 has 15 residues. V was pared by 1 base and J by 9 bases, with 17 bases between. CDR1 and CDR2 from the germline V gene are SGHKS and YYEKEE (reference sequence). CDR3 region: CASSLLSGVRSEQFF. The CDR3 region has the DNA TGTGCCAGCAGCTTGTTGTCAGGGGTCCGGAGTGAGCAGTTCTTC.

This clonotype was counted a few times. The chain links TRBV28 to TRBJ2-1; 9 bases agree with TRBD2. The ends lost 5 bases at V and 4 bases at J; junction bases unmatched: 15. CDR1 is MDHEN and CDR2 is SYDVKM in the germline V gene. The CDR3 extends over 18 amino acids. CDR3 sequence: CASSTLAGGPRGYNEQFF. CDR3 DNA: TGTGCCAGCAGTACCCTTGCGGGAGGGCCCCGAGGGTACAATGAGCAGTTCTTC.

In its sample, this clonotype was seen a few times. This rearrangement joins TRBV20-1 to TRBJ2-1, with 16 bases that match TRBD2. The CDR3 loop spans 16 amino acids. With 4 bases clipped from V and 4 bases from J, the junction kept 4 bases outside the gene matches. Germline V gives CDR1 DFQATT, CDR2 SNEGSKA (reference sequence). The CDR3 region has the DNA TGCAGTGCTACGGGACTAGCGGGGGGGCCATACAATGAGCAGTTCTTC. It codes for CSATGLAGGPYNEQFF.

The chain recombines TRBV19 with TRBJ2-1, with 13 nucleotides matching TRBD2. The CDR3 has 15 residues. Germline values: CDR1 LNHDA, CDR2 SQIVND (reference sequence). V was pared by 5 bases and J by 5 bases, with 3 bases of the junction left unmatched. The CDR3 sequence is CASSEGTSGNNEQFF. The CDR3 DNA reads as TGTGCCAGTAGTGAAGGGACTAGCGGGAACAATGAGCAGTTCTTC.

Regarding this clonotype: The junction and the germline gene differ at one end; a read error may be behind it. V usage is TRBV6-5 and J usage is TRBJ1-2; D unclear. CDR1 is MNHEY, CDR2 SVGAGI, per germline. The CDR3 spans 13 residues. CDR3 residues: CASSYSTVYDYTF. DNA of the CDR3: TGTGCCAGCAGTTACTCCACGGTTTATGACTACACCTTC.

The rearrangement uses TRBV3-1 and TRBJ2-4, with 8 bases matching TRBD1. Near its end, the DNA agrees better with TRBJ2-7, so the J call may be wrong. Germline CDR1 LGHDT, CDR2 YNNKEL (reference sequence). The CDR3 runs to 18 residues. The CDR3 bases are TGTGCCAGCAGCCAAGCGGTCGGTCGGGACAGGCATACCTACGAGCAGTACTTC. The encoded protein is CASSQAVGRDRHTYEQYF.